This T cell receptor (beta chain) stems from a study of blood T cell repertoires in COVID-19. The data were produced by immunoSEQ multiplex PCR, yet TCRdb's version contains in-frame clones alone and is incomplete. The repertoire holds 85,000 to 130,000 clones, approximately 86% seen once, with less than 3% in the top ten. CDR3 length: 16 residues. Per the germline V gene, CDR1 is SGHAT and CDR2 is FQNNGV. J gave up 7 bases and V 5 bases, and 9 bases lay outside the gene matches. The chain is built from TRBV11-2 and TRBJ1-6, with 9 bases fitting TRBD1. The TCR originated in a woman aged 50 to 60 who had recovered from COVID-19. Material: PBMCs or T cells enriched from blood (not recorded which). The CDR3 bases are TGTGCCAGCAGCATGTACAGGGGGCAAATGAATTCACCCCTCCACTTT. As protein: CASSMYRGQMNSPLHF.